The 27 T cell receptor beta chains listed next were all sequenced from one sample in a study of graft-versus-host responses after intestinal transplantation. The data were produced by immunoSEQ multiplex PCR, yet TCRdb's version contains in-frame clones alone and is incomplete. This sample has roughly 27,000 clones, with approximately 87% found just once. Sequenced here: PBMCs, sampled roughly 29 days after intestinal transplant. All receptors derive from a human patient who received an intestinal transplant, so some T cells may come from the graft donor.

The rearrangement uses TRBV6-1 and TRBJ1-5, with D perhaps matching TRBD1 (5 bases). This CDR3 is 13 amino acids long. The V and J ends lost 4 bases and 10 bases respectively, with 14 bases between them. CDR1 and CDR2 from the germline V gene are MNHNS and SASEGT. DNA of the CDR3: TGTGCCAGCAGTGGGGAATCCGGGGGTCCCCAGCATTTT. This sequence encodes CASSGESGGPQHF.

This chain joins TRBV28 and TRBJ2-5; TRBD2 matches 10 bases. Judging by the DNA end, TRBJ2-7 fits better; the J call may be wrong. This CDR3 contains 17 residues. Looked up from germline, CDR1 is MDHEN and CDR2 is SYDVKM. CDR3 amino acids: CASSPGRASGRSYEQYF. The CDR3 DNA follows: TGTGCCAGCAGTCCCGGTCGGGCTAGCGGGAGATCCTACGAGCAGTACTTC.

This clone was detected only once. V is TRBV28 and J is TRBJ2-2; possibly TRBD1 or TRBD2 for D (5 bases each). The germline CDR1 and CDR2 sequences are MDHEN and SYDVKM. The CDR3 contains 13 residues. The ends were cut back, 2 bases at V and 6 bases at J, with 7 bases in the middle. In DNA, the CDR3 is TGTGCCAGCAGTTTAGGGGGATCCGGGGAGCTGTTTTTT. Its protein is CASSLGGSGELFF. The entire variable domain, with the rest obtained from reference TRBV28 and TRBJ2-2, is as follows: DVKVTQSSRYLVKRTGEKVFLECVQDMDHENMFWYRQDPGLGLRLIYFSYDVKMKEKGDIPEGYSVSREKKERFSLILESASTNQTSMYLCASSLGGSGELFFGEGSRLTVL.

The chain recombines TRBV10-3 with TRBJ2-7; tentative D call: TRBD2 (5 bases). V lost 3 bases, J lost 2 bases, and 5 bases lay in between. Germline V CDR1 and CDR2: ENHRY, SYGVKD. CDR3 size: 12 residues. The CDR3: CAISDGAYEQYF. CDR3 sequence (DNA): TGTGCCATCAGTGACGGGGCCTACGAGCAGTACTTC.

The chain carries TRBV29-1 and TRBJ2-1; D tentatively fits TRBD1 or TRBD2 (6 bases each). This CDR3 is built from 13 residues. V shed 7 bases and J shed 2 bases, with 12 bases lying between them. Germline lookup yields CDR1 SQVTM and CDR2 ANQGSEA. The CDR3 loop is CSGGGGTYNEQFF. In DNA, the CDR3 is TGCAGCGGCGGAGGGGGTACCTACAATGAGCAGTTCTTC.

The chain joins TRBV6-5 to TRBJ2-6, with D possibly TRBD1 on 5 matching bases. The CDR3 runs to 15 residues. From germline, CDR1 is MNHEY and CDR2 SVGAGI. V lost 2 bases, J lost 6 bases, and 11 bases lay in between. CDR3: CASSYGAGMANVLTF. CDR3 nucleotide sequence: TGTGCCAGCAGTTACGGGGCAGGGATGGCCAACGTCCTGACTTTC.

The genes are TRBV4-1 and TRBJ1-5; D is undetermined. In germline, CDR1 is MGHRA, CDR2 YSYEKL. This CDR3 has 14 amino acids. V gave up 0 bases and J gave up 4 bases, with 7 bases separating them. The CDR3 loop is CASSQEQLNQPQHF. The CDR3 DNA sequence: TGCGCCAGCAGCCAAGAGCAACTTAATCAGCCCCAGCATTTT.

This clone came up a few times. This chain links TRBV28 with TRBJ2-1, with a possible D match to TRBD1 (5 bases). With 6 bases removed from V and 3 bases from J, the gap between germline ends came to 15 bases. Germline V gene sequence: CDR1 MDHEN, CDR2 SYDVKM. The CDR3 totals 15 residues. The CDR3 spells CASSSQVGLYNEQFF. As DNA, the CDR3 is TGTGCCAGCAGCTCACAGGTGGGGCTCTACAATGAGCAGTTCTTC.

The chain joins TRBV7-2 to TRBJ2-7; D remains unclear. Germline-derived CDR1 and CDR2 are SGHTA and FQGNSA. Trimming pared 3 bases from V and 5 bases from J, leaving 5 bases between. The CDR3 covers 11 residues. DNA of the CDR3: TGTGCCAGCAGCTTTTGGGACGAGCAGTACTTC. Its protein is CASSFWDEQYF.

This chain joins TRBV2 and TRBJ2-1, with TRBD2 identical over 13 bases. Germline CDR1 SNHLY, CDR2 FYNNEI. The CDR3 extends over 13 amino acids. V dropped 7 bases and J dropped 7; count of bases not matched to a gene: 1. The chain's CDR3 is CASKGLAGNEQFF. As DNA, the CDR3 is TGTGCCAGCAAGGGACTAGCGGGAAATGAGCAGTTCTTC.

This clone has a single count. The chain has TRBV5-1 and TRBJ1-6; no firm D call. Germline CDR1 reads SGHRS; CDR2 reads YFSETQ. The germline V and J ends were trimmed by 4 bases and 0 bases, with 11 bases remaining between them. This CDR3 is built from 16 residues. The CDR3 sequence: CASSPGGGSYNSPLHF. DNA of the CDR3: TGCGCCAGCAGCCCGGGCGGAGGCTCCTATAATTCACCCCTCCACTTT.

This clone appeared a single time. The chain combines TRBV5-4 with TRBJ2-7, with a possible D match to TRBD1 (6 bases). Looked up from germline, CDR1 is SGHNT and CDR2 is YYREEE (reference sequence). This CDR3 contains 14 residues. The V gene lost 2 bases and the J gene lost 0 bases, with 9 bases spanning the gap. The CDR3 region is CASSFGTYSYEQYF. CDR3 nucleotides: TGTGCCAGCAGCTTCGGGACATACTCCTACGAGCAGTACTTC.

The chain couples TRBV6-1 to TRBJ1-1; D perhaps matches TRBD1 (5 bases). This CDR3 is built from 14 residues. V was trimmed by 6 bases and J by 4 bases, leaving 15 bases between them. Germline CDR1 and CDR2: MNHNS and SASEGT. CDR3 protein: CASSREVTVTEAFF. The CDR3 region has the DNA TGTGCCAGCAGCAGGGAAGTGACTGTCACTGAAGCTTTCTTT.

The V and J genes are TRBV13 and TRBJ2-7; no clear D. Germline CDR1 reads PRHDT; CDR2 reads FYEKMQ (reference sequence). There are 11 residues in the CDR3. The V and J ends lost 1 base and 4 bases respectively, with 2 bases between them. The CDR3 nucleotides are TGTGCCAGCAGCTTAGAGTACGAGCAGTACTTC. Its protein product is CASSLEYEQYF.

The chain couples TRBV28 to TRBJ2-3; no firm D call. CDR3 length: 16 residues. Trimming left V 3 bases short and J 5 bases short, with 18 bases between. Germline V gives CDR1 MDHEN, CDR2 SYDVKM. CDR3: CASSFRAGRILDTQYF. CDR3 nucleotides: TGTGCCAGCAGTTTTAGGGCAGGAAGAATTTTAGATACGCAGTATTTT.

This clone was seen only once. The chain recombines TRBV6-1 with TRBJ1-1; unclear D gene. The CDR3 is 15 residues long. With 1 base removed from V and 0 bases from J, the gap between germline ends came to 9 bases. CDR1 and CDR2 (germline): MNHNS, SASEGT. The CDR3, as DNA: TGTGCCAGCAGTGAAGGTCGGGGTATGAACACTGAAGCTTTCTTT. It is translated as CASSEGRGMNTEAFF.

This chain connects TRBV27 to TRBJ2-1, with TRBD2 matching over 11 bases. Germline V gene data show CDR1 as MNHEY and CDR2 as SMNVEV (reference sequence). V was clipped by 5 bases and J by 6 bases; unmatched bases: 6. This CDR3 has 15 amino acids. CDR3 DNA sequence: TGTGCCAGCAGTCTCGGGCTAGCGGGGGGCAATGAGCAGTTCTTC. Translating gives CASSLGLAGGNEQFF.

This chain joins TRBV4-1 and TRBJ1-3; TRBD1 matches at 7 bases. Germline-derived CDR1 and CDR2 are MGHRA and YSYEKL. The CDR3 spans 17 residues. Trimming cost V 1 base and J 0 bases; bases outside gene matches: 6. The CDR3 region is CASSQVEGQSSGNTIYF. The CDR3 DNA reads TGCGCCAGCAGCCAAGTGGAGGGACAGAGCTCTGGAAACACCATATATTTT.

The rearrangement uses TRBV19 and TRBJ1-1; 7 bases match TRBD1. The V gene end was trimmed by 5 bases and the J gene end by 1 base; junction bases not matched to a gene: 4. The CDR3 covers 14 residues. Germline-derived CDR1 and CDR2 are LNHDA and SQIVND (reference sequence). The CDR3 region has the DNA TGTGCCAGTAGTTTCGGGACAGCGAACACTGAAGCTTTCTTT. It encodes CASSFGTANTEAFF. Full variable domain (remainder filled in from reference TRBV19 and TRBJ1-1): DGGITQSPKYLFRKEGQNVTLSCEQNLNHDAMYWYRQDPGQGLRLIYYSQIVNDFQKGDIAEGYSVSREKKESFPLTVTSAQKNPTAFYLCASSFGTANTEAFFGQGTRLTVV.

Only a few counts were recorded for this clone. The chain joins TRBV12-2 to TRBJ1-5. TRBV12-2 is designated a pseudogene. The CDR3 extends over 14 amino acids. CDR3 nucleotides: TGTGCAAGTCGGGACTTACCCGGGGCTCAGCCCCAGCATTTT. It is translated as CASRDLPGAQPQHF.

The CDR3 DNA reads TGTGCCAGCTCACCACTATCGGGCAGGGGAGGTGAAAAACTGTTTTTT. This codes for CASSPLSGRGGEKLFF. The chain carries TRBV18 and TRBJ1-4, with D perhaps TRBD1 (6 bases). V was pared by 1 base and J by 7 bases, with 16 bases between. The CDR3 extends over 16 amino acids. Germline loops: CDR1 KGHSH, CDR2 LQKENI. Full variable domain (remainder filled in from reference TRBV18 and TRBJ1-4): NAGVMQNPRHLVRRRGQEARLRCSPMKGHSHVYWYRQLPEEGLKFMVYLQKENIIDESGMPKERFSAEFPKEGPSILRIQQVVRGDSAAYFCASSPLSGRGGEKLFFGSGTQLSVL.

The genes are TRBV10-1 and TRBJ1-2, with D unresolved. With 5 bases removed from V and 9 bases from J, the gap between germline ends came to 10 bases. Per germline, CDR1 WNHNN and CDR2 SYGVQD (reference sequence). CDR3 length equals 11 residues. Written as DNA, the CDR3 is TGCGCCAGCAGTTACACCAGGAGCTACACCTTC. Protein sequence: CASSYTRSYTF.

The chain uses TRBV28 and TRBJ2-1; D not resolved. CDR1 and CDR2 (germline): MDHEN, SYDVKM. The CDR3 extends over 12 amino acids. The germline V and J ends were trimmed by 4 bases and 12 bases, with 13 bases remaining between them. The CDR3 DNA sequence: TGTGCCAGCAGTTCCCGGTCGATCCTGCAGTTCTTC. Translation gives CASSSRSILQFF.

This clone was seen only a few times. The chain recombines TRBV19 with TRBJ2-7; TRBD2 matches 7 bases. This CDR3 has 14 amino acids. V lost 3 bases to trimming and J lost 4 bases; unmatched junction nucleotides: 6. In germline, CDR1 is LNHDA, CDR2 SQIVND (reference sequence). CDR3 loop: CASSIPGRPYEQYF. The DNA of the CDR3 is TGTGCCAGTAGTATTCCCGGGAGGCCTTACGAGCAGTACTTC.

J is TRBJ2-7 and V is TRBV15, with D perhaps given as TRBD1 or TRBD2 (5 bases each). The CDR3 runs 12 residues. V shed 1 base and J shed 5 bases, with 6 bases lying between them. The germline V gene has CDR1 LNHNV and CDR2 YYDKDF (reference sequence). The CDR3 is CATSRVGDEQYF. DNA for the CDR3: TGTGCCACCAGCAGAGTGGGGGACGAGCAGTACTTC. The whole variable domain, remainder taken from reference TRBV15 and TRBJ2-7, is DAMVIQNPRYQVTQFGKPVTLSCSQTLNHNVMYWYQQKSSQAPKLLFHYYDKDFNNEADTPDNFQSRRPNTSFCFLDIRSPGLGDTAMYLCATSRVGDEQYFGPGTRLTVT.

This clone was counted between two and nine times. The chain joins TRBV5-6 to TRBJ2-2, with unresolved D. The CDR3 has 13 amino acids. V lost 0 bases and J 4 bases, leaving 4 bases between the germline ends. Per the germline V gene, CDR1 is SGHDT and CDR2 is YYEEEE. CDR3 coding DNA: TGTGCCAGCAGCTTGGGACCCACCGGGGAGCTGTTTTTT. Its protein is CASSLGPTGELFF. Drawing the rest from reference TRBV5-6 and TRBJ2-2, the complete variable domain is DAGVTQSPTHLIKTRGQQVTLRCSPKSGHDTVSWYQQALGQGPQFIFQYYEEEERQRGNFPDRFSGHQFPNYSSELNVNALLLGDSALYLCASSLGPTGELFFGEGSRLTVL.

This rearrangement joins TRBV10-2 to TRBJ2-1; 9 nucleotides line up with TRBD2. The CDR3 loop spans 15 amino acids. Germline V CDR1 and CDR2: WSHSY, SAAADI. With V trimmed by 6 bases and J by 8 bases, 11 bases remained unmatched. The DNA of the CDR3 is TGCGCCAGCAGATTACTAGCGGGCGGGGGCGATGAGCAGTTCTTC. Translated, it gives CASRLLAGGGDEQFF.